The next 19 T cell receptor beta chains were all read from a single sample in a study of early T cells in non-severe SARS-CoV-2 infection. One entry per CDR3 protein, called by TCRdb with MiXCR from the 5' RACE reads. Of 29,000 or so distinct CDR3 sequences listed, 4.5% are singletons. The source material was whole blood. The origin of the receptors is an adult who was a healthcare worker with PCR-confirmed SARS-CoV-2 infection or an uninfected control (not recorded which).

This clonotype was counted only a few times. The chain has TRBV7-8 and TRBJ2-4; possible D gene TRBD2, 6 bases. The CDR3 consists of 18 residues. With 5 bases removed from V and 3 bases from J, the gap between germline ends came to 23 bases. The V gene's germline CDR1 is SGHVS and CDR2 FQNEAQ. The CDR3 DNA is TGTGCCAGCAGCAGTATAGTGGAGGGTAGGGGAGGCAAAAACATTCAGTACTTC. Its protein is CASSSIVEGRGGKNIQYF. Full variable domain (rest looked up from reference TRBV7-8 and TRBJ2-4): GAGVSQSPRYKVAKRGQDVALRCDPISGHVSLFWYQQALGQGPEFLTYFQNEAQLDKSGLPSDRFFAERPEGSVSTLKIQRTQQEDSAVYLCASSSIVEGRGGKNIQYFGAGTRLSVL.

This clonotype was counted only a few times. In DNA, the CDR3 is TGCGCCAGCAGCCTGCAGATTTTTCTAAATGGGGGACTGTTTTTT. Encoded protein: CASSLQIFLNGGLFF. The gene calls are TRBV4-1 and TRBJ1-4; tentative D call: TRBD1 (5 bases). The CDR3 totals 15 residues. The germline V gene encodes CDR1 MGHRA and CDR2 YSYEKL. Trimming cost V 4 bases and J 13 bases, with 22 bases left between them.

The chain combines TRBV27 with TRBJ2-1; tentatively, D is TRBD2 (5 bases). This CDR3 contains 17 residues. Germline CDR1 is MNHEY and CDR2 is SMNVEV (reference sequence). V lost 5 bases and J lost 0, with 17 bases in between. CDR3 nucleotides: TGTGCCAGCAGTGGGGTACTAGTCCCTGACTCCTACAATGAGCAGTTCTTC. It codes for CASSGVLVPDSYNEQFF.

This clonotype was observed a few times. The chain carries TRBV10-3 and TRBJ2-3; D is perhaps TRBD2 (6 bases). Germline V gene data show CDR1 as ENHRY and CDR2 as SYGVKD. The V end was cut by 0 bases, the J end by 6 bases, with 10 bases between. The CDR3 is 14 amino acids. CDR3: CAISESAGDDTQYF. For the CDR3, the DNA is TGTGCCATCAGTGAGTCAGCGGGTGACGATACGCAGTATTTT.

This clonotype was picked up many times. This chain uses TRBV7-7 with TRBJ1-3; maybe TRBD1 (5 bases). Deletions cut 3 bases from V and 9 bases from J, with 12 bases between. The CDR3 runs to 13 residues. The germline V gene encodes CDR1 SSHAT and CDR2 FNYEAQ (reference sequence). The CDR3 protein is CASSFPGSGTIYF. In DNA, the CDR3 is TGTGCCAGCAGCTTTCCAGGGAGTGGCACCATATATTTT.

The chain links TRBV7-3 to TRBJ2-3; 7 bases align to TRBD1. The CDR3 runs 12 residues. V shed 8 bases, J shed 4 bases, and the junction held 3 bases outside the gene matches. Germline V lookup: CDR1 SGHTA, CDR2 FQGTGA. In DNA, the CDR3 is TGTGCCAGCGGCACAGGGGCAGATACGCAGTATTTT. The encoded protein is CASGTGADTQYF.

This clonotype was picked up many times. The V gene is TRBV30, the J gene TRBJ1-5; D is perhaps TRBD1 (5 bases). The CDR3 has 13 amino acids. Germline V gene data show CDR1 as GTSNPN and CDR2 as SVGIG (reference sequence). V lost 4 bases, J lost 6 bases, and 13 bases lay in between. The CDR3 DNA sequence: TGTGCCTGGACGGCGGGCGGGGGTCAGCCCCAGCATTTT. This gives the protein CAWTAGGGQPQHF.

This clonotype was seen at least ten times. CDR3 loop: CASKASNTGELFF. Here the CDR3 DNA reads TGTGCCAGCAAAGCGTCGAACACCGGGGAGCTGTTTTTT. The chain links TRBV6-6 to TRBJ2-2, with D uncertain. The ends were cut back, 7 bases at V and 0 bases at J, with 6 bases in the middle. CDR1 and CDR2 (germline): MNHNY, SVGAGI (reference sequence). The CDR3 contains 13 residues.

This clonotype was counted many times. The chain carries TRBV9 and TRBJ2-5; 12 bases fit TRBD2. The V gene end was trimmed by 1 base and the J gene end by 2 bases; junction bases not matched to a gene: 6. CDR3 length: 17 residues. Germline CDR1 reads SGDLS; CDR2 reads YYNGEE. The CDR3 protein is CASSVYQTSGGQETQYF. The CDR3 DNA is TGTGCCAGCAGCGTATACCAGACTAGCGGGGGACAAGAGACCCAGTACTTC. The full variable domain, in which reference TRBV9 and TRBJ2-5 provide the parts outside the CDR3, is DSGVTQTPKHLITATGQRVTLRCSPRSGDLSVYWYQQSLDQGLQFLIQYYNGEERAKGNILERFSAQQFPDLHSELNLSSLELGDSALYFCASSVYQTSGGQETQYFGPGTRLLVL.

This chain joins TRBV27 and TRBJ2-7; either TRBD1 or TRBD2 may fit D (6 bases each). The CDR3 extends over 14 amino acids. Germline CDR1 reads MNHEY; CDR2 reads SMNVEV (reference sequence). Trimming cost V 6 bases and J 3 bases, with 15 bases left between them. The CDR3 is CASRYREVGYEQYF. The CDR3 DNA follows: TGTGCCAGCAGATACAGGGAGGTAGGCTACGAGCAGTACTTC.

At least ten counts were recorded for this clonotype. V and J are TRBV18 and TRBJ1-5, with D perhaps matching TRBD1 (5 bases). The CDR3 contains 15 residues. Germline V gives CDR1 KGHSH, CDR2 LQKENI. The V and J ends lost 6 bases and 8 bases respectively, with 20 bases between them. DNA of the CDR3: TGTGCCAGCTCCCCTGGACATTCGCCGGGGGAGCCCCAGCATTTT. Translating it yields CASSPGHSPGEPQHF.

This clonotype has a handful of counts. The rearrangement uses TRBV4-1 and TRBJ1-4; 10 nucleotides line up with TRBD1. The germline V gene has CDR1 MGHRA and CDR2 YSYEKL. This CDR3 is built from 16 residues. V dropped 5 bases and J dropped 0; count of bases not matched to a gene: 3. CDR3 sequence (DNA): TGCGCCAGCAGCGCCGGGACAGGGGCAACTAATGAAAAACTGTTTTTT. This translates into CASSAGTGATNEKLFF.

This clonotype occurred many times. The gene calls are TRBV5-1 and TRBJ1-6; unclear D gene. With 0 bases removed from V and 10 bases from J, the gap between germline ends came to 8 bases. This CDR3 spans 13 amino acids. Per germline, CDR1 SGHRS and CDR2 YFSETQ. Here the CDR3 reads CASSLGDASPLHF. CDR3 DNA: TGCGCCAGCAGCTTGGGGGATGCATCACCCCTCCACTTT.

There are many counts of this clonotype. The V and J genes are TRBV7-2 and TRBJ1-1; a possible D gene is TRBD1 (5 bases). In germline, CDR1 is SGHTA, CDR2 FQGNSA. The CDR3 runs to 14 residues. Trimming left V 5 bases short and J 4 bases short, with 14 bases between. CDR3 sequence: CASSQFRVVTEAFF. CDR3 in DNA: TGTGCCAGCAGCCAATTCAGGGTAGTCACTGAAGCTTTCTTT.

This clonotype was detected ten times or more. The CDR3 here is CASSLAVAGPGRAKNIQYF. CDR3 sequence (DNA): TGTGCCAGCAGCTTGGCCGTAGCGGGCCCTGGCAGAGCCAAAAACATTCAGTACTTC. The chain carries TRBV5-5 and TRBJ2-4; 7 nucleotides align to TRBD2. This CDR3 is 19 amino acids long. J lost 0 bases, V lost 0 bases, and 12 bases had no gene match. The germline V gene has CDR1 SGHKS and CDR2 YYEKEE (reference sequence).

This clonotype was observed a few times. The chain uses TRBV24-1 and TRBJ2-7; a possible D gene is TRBD2 (6 bases). Germline CDR1 reads KGHDR; CDR2 reads SFDVKD. V lost 1 base and J lost 2, with 17 bases in between. This CDR3 comprises 17 residues. CDR3 region: CATSDFFFCPGAYEQYF. The DNA of the CDR3 is TGTGCCACCAGTGATTTTTTCTTCTGCCCGGGGGCCTACGAGCAGTACTTC.

This clonotype appeared a few times. The rearrangement joins TRBV6-6 to TRBJ2-1; TRBD1 matches at 9 bases. CDR1 is MNHNY and CDR2 is SVGAGI in the germline V gene (reference sequence). This CDR3 contains 13 residues. J lost 12 bases, V lost 6 bases, and 9 bases had no gene match. The CDR3 sequence is CASSPGTGTGQFF. CDR3 sequence (DNA): TGTGCCAGCAGCCCCGGGACAGGGACAGGGCAGTTCTTC.

At least ten counts were recorded for this clonotype. The chain has TRBV5-1 and TRBJ2-7; 9 nucleotides agree with TRBD2. Germline CDR1 and CDR2: SGHRS and YFSETQ. V shed 4 bases and J 3 bases; nucleotides not matched to a gene: 5. The CDR3 has 14 amino acids. DNA of the CDR3: TGCGCCAGCAGCCCTGTAGCGGGAGTCTACGAGCAGTACTTC. Its protein is CASSPVAGVYEQYF.

This clonotype was picked up many times. The chain carries TRBV5-1 and TRBJ2-7; 7 bases align to TRBD1. Per the germline V gene, CDR1 is SGHRS and CDR2 is YFSETQ. With V trimmed by 0 bases and J by 3 bases, 6 bases remained unmatched. The CDR3 totals 15 residues. CDR3 sequence: CASSLGGQVGYEQYF. CDR3 sequence (DNA): TGCGCCAGCAGCTTGGGAGGACAGGTGGGCTACGAGCAGTACTTC.